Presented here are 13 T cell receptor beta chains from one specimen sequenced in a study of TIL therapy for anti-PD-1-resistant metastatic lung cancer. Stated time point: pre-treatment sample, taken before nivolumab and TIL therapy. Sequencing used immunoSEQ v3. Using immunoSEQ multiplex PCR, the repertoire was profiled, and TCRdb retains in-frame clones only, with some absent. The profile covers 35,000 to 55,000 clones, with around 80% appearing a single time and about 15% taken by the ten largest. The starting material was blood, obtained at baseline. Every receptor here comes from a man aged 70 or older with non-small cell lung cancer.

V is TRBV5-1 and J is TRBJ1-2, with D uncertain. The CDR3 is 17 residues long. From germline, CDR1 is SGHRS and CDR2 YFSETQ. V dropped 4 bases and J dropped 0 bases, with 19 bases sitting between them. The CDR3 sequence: CASSQTGVDSSNYGYTF. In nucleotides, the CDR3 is TGCGCCAGCAGCCAAACCGGGGTCGACTCTTCTAACTATGGCTACACCTTC.

This chain's CDR3 is CASSPQDSQPQHF. The CDR3 nucleotides are TGTGCCAGCTCACCACAGGACTCGCAGCCCCAGCATTTT. The V gene is TRBV18, the J gene TRBJ1-5; D remains unclear. CDR3 length: 13 residues. Looked up from germline, CDR1 is KGHSH and CDR2 is LQKENI. V shed 1 base and J shed 7 bases, with 8 bases lying between them.

The CDR3 sequence: CASSLGSGADTQYF. CDR3 nucleotides: TGCGCCAGCAGCTTGGGTAGCGGGGCAGATACGCAGTATTTT. V and J are TRBV5-1 and TRBJ2-3; 8 positions agree with TRBD2. This CDR3 comprises 14 residues. Germline V gene data show CDR1 as SGHRS and CDR2 as YFSETQ. V gave up 0 bases and J gave up 4 bases; unmatched junction bases: 1.

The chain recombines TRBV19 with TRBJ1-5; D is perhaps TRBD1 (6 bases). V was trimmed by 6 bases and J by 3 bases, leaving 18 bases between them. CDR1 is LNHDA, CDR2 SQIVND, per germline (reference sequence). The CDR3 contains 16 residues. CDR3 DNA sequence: TGTGCCAGTAGCCCCCCCACAGGGACCGACAATCAGCCCCAGCATTTT. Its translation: CASSPPTGTDNQPQHF.

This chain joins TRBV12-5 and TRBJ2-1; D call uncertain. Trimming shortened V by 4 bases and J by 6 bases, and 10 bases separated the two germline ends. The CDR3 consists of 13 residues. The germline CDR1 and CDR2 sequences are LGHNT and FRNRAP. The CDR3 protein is CASGSPPSNEQFF. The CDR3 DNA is TGTGCTAGTGGTTCACCTCCCAGCAATGAGCAGTTCTTC. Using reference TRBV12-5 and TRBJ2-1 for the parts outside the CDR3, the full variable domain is DARVTQTPRHKVTEMGQEVTMRCQPILGHNTVFWYRQTMMQGLELLAYFRNRAPLDDSGMPKDRFSAEMPDATLATLKIQPSEPRDSAVYFCASGSPPSNEQFFGPGTRLTVL.

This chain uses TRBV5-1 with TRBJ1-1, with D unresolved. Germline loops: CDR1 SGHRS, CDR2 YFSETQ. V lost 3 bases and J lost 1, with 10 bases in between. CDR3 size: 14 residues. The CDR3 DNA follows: TGCGCCAGCAGCTCACAAGTGGAGAACACTGAAGCTTTCTTT. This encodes CASSSQVENTEAFF.

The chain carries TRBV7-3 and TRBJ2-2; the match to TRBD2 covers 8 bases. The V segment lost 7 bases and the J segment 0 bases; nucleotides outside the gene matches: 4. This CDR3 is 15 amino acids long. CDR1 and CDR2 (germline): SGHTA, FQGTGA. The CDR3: CASTPGLANTGELFF. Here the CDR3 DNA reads TGTGCCAGCACCCCGGGACTAGCGAACACCGGGGAGCTGTTTTTT.

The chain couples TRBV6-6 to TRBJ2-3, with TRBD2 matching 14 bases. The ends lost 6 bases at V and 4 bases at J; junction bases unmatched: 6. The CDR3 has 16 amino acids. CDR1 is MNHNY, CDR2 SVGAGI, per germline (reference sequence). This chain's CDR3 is CASSPGTSGSSDTQYF. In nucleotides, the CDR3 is TGTGCCAGCAGCCCTGGGACTAGCGGGAGTTCAGATACGCAGTATTTT.

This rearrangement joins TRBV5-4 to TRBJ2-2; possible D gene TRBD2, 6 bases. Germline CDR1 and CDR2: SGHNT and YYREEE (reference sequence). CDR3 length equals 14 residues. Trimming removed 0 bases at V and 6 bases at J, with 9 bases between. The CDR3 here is CASSLVGEAGELFF. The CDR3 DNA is TGTGCCAGCAGCTTGGTAGGGGAGGCCGGGGAGCTGTTTTTT. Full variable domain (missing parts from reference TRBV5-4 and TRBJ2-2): ETGVTQSPTHLIKTRGQQVTLRCSSQSGHNTVSWYQQALGQGPQFIFQYYREEENGRGNFPPRFSGLQFPNYSSELNVNALELDDSALYLCASSLVGEAGELFFGEGSRLTVL.

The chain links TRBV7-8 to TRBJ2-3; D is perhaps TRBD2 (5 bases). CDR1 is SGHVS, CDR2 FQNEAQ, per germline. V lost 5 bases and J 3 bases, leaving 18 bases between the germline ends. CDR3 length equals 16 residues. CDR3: CASSPDLGSGTDTQYF. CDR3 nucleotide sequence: TGTGCCAGCAGCCCAGATTTGGGGTCGGGAACAGATACGCAGTATTTT.

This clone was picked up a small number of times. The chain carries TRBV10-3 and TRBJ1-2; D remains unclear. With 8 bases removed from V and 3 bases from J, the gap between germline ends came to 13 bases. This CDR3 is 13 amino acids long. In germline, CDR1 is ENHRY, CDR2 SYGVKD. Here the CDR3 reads CAIGQVSDYGYTF. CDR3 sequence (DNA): TGTGCCATCGGGCAAGTGAGTGACTATGGCTACACCTTC.

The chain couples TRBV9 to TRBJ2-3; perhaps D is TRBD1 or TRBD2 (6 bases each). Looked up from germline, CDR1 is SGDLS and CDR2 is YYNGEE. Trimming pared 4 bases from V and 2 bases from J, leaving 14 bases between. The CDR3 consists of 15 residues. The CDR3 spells CASSPDRRVTDTQYF. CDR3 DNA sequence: TGTGCCAGCAGCCCCGACAGGAGGGTCACAGATACGCAGTATTTT.

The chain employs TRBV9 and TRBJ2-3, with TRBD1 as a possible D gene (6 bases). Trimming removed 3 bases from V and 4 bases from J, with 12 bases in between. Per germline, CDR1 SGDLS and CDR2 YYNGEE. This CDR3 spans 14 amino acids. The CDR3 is CASSALRGADTQYF. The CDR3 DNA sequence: TGTGCCAGCAGCGCGCTCAGGGGCGCAGATACGCAGTATTTT.